Detailed here is one T cell receptor (beta chain). Its matching antigen is unknown. TCRdb independently ran MiXCR on the 5' RACE reads; one entry per CDR3 protein. The data contain about 390,000 distinct CDR3 sequences, 20% to 25% of them singletons. The CDR3 sequence is 13 residues long. V was cut by 4 bases and J by 7 bases, with 10 bases left in between. The germline CDR1 and CDR2 sequences are SNHLY and FYNNEI. The data were obtained in a study of CD8 T cells in ankylosing spondylitis. Study results and limitations: It appeared that ankylosing spondylitis blood was characterized by a TCR beta motif of several highly homologous variants.

The receptor's source is a male donor with ankylosing spondylitis. V and J are TRBV2 and TRBJ1-4; D gene uncertain. Material for sequencing was blood, either unsorted or a sorted T cell fraction (not recorded which). In nucleotides, the CDR3 is TGTGCCAGCAGTGTATTGAATACTGAAAAACTGTTTTTT. Its translation: CASSVLNTEKLFF. The full variable domain, completed using reference TRBV2 and TRBJ1-4, is EPEVTQTPSHQVTQMGQEVILRCVPISNHLYFYWYRQILGQKVEFLVSFYNNEISEKSEIFDDQFSVERPDGSNFTLKIRSTKLEDSAMYFCASSVLNTEKLFFGSGTQLSVL.